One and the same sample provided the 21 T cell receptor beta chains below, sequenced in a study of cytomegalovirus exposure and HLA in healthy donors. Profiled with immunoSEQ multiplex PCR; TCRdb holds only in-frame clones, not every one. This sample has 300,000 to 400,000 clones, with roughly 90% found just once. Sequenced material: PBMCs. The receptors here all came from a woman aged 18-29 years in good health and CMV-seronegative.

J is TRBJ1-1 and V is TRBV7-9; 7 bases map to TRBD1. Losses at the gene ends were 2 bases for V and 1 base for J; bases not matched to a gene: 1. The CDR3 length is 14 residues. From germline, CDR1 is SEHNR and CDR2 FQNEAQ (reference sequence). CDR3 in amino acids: CASSLQGGNTEAFF. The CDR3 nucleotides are TGTGCCAGCAGCTTACAGGGGGGGAACACTGAAGCTTTCTTT.

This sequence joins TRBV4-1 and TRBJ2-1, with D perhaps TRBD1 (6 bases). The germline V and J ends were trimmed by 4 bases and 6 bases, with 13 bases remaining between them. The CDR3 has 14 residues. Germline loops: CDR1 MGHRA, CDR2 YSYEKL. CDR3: CASSLMDRTNEQFF. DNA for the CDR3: TGCGCCAGCAGCCTTATGGACAGAACCAATGAGCAGTTCTTC.

Here the CDR3 reads CASSDQGLAGLNEQFF. Here the CDR3 DNA reads TGTGCCAGCAGCGACCAGGGACTAGCGGGACTCAATGAGCAGTTCTTC. The chain joins TRBV9 to TRBJ2-1; 13 bases fit TRBD2. The CDR3 is made up of 16 amino acids. CDR1 SGDLS and CDR2 YYNGEE come from the germline V gene. V lost 3 bases to trimming and J lost 6 bases; unmatched junction nucleotides: 6.

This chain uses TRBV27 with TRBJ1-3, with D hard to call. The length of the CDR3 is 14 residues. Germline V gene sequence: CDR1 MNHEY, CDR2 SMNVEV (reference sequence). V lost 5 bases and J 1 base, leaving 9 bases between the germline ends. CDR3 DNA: TGTGCCAGCAGTCAGGAACCTTCTGGAAACACCATATATTTT. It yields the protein CASSQEPSGNTIYF.

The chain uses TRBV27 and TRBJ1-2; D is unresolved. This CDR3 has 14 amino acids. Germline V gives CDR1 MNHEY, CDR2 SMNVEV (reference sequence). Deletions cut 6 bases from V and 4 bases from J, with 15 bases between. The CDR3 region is CASRYRTGSYGYTF. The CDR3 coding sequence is TGTGCCAGCAGATACCGTACCGGGAGCTATGGCTACACCTTC.

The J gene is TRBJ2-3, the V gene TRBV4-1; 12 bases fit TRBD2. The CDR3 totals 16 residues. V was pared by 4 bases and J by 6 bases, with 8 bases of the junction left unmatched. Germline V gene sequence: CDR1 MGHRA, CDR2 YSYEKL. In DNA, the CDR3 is TGCGCCAGCAGCCTCGTGACTAGCGGGGGAGAGGATACGCAGTATTTT. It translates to CASSLVTSGGEDTQYF.

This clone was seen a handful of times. The CDR3, as DNA: TGTGCCAGCAGCCTCGGGGTTCTTTATGGCTACACCTTC. Residues: CASSLGVLYGYTF. The chain is built from TRBV16 and TRBJ1-2; D ambiguous. V lost 4 bases to trimming and J lost 5 bases, with 11 bases between them. Germline V CDR1 and CDR2: KGHSY, FQNENV. The CDR3 spans 13 residues.

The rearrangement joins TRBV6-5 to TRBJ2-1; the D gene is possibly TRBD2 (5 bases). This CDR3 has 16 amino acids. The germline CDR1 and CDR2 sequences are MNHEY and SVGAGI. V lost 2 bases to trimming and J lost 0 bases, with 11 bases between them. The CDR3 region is CASSYQRPTSYNEQFF. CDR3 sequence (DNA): TGTGCCAGCAGTTACCAGCGGCCGACCTCCTACAATGAGCAGTTCTTC.

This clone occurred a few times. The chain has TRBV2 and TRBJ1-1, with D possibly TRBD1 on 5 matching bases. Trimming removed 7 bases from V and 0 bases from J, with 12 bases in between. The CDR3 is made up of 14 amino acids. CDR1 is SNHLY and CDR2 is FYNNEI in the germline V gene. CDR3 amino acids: CASTRQLMNTEAFF. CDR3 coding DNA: TGTGCCAGCACCAGACAGCTAATGAACACTGAAGCTTTCTTT. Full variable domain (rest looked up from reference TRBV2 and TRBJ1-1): EPEVTQTPSHQVTQMGQEVILRCVPISNHLYFYWYRQILGQKVEFLVSFYNNEISEKSEIFDDQFSVERPDGSNFTLKIRSTKLEDSAMYFCASTRQLMNTEAFFGQGTRLTVV.

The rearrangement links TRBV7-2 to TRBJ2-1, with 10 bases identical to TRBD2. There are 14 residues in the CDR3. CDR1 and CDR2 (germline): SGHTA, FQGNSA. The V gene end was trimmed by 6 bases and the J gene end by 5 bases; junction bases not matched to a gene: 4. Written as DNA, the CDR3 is TGTGCCAGCAGGAGAGCGGGAGGGGACAATGAGCAGTTCTTC. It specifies CASRRAGGDNEQFF.

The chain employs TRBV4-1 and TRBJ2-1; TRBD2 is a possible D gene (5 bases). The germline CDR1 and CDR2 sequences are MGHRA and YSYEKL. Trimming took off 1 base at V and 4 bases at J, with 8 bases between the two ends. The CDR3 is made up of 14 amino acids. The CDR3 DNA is TGCGCCAGCAGCCAAGTCAAGCGGTACAATGAGCAGTTCTTC. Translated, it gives CASSQVKRYNEQFF.

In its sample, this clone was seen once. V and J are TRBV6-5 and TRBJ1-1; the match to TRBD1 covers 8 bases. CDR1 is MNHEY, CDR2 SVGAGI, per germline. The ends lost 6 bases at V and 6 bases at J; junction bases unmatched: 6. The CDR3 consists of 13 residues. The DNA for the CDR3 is TGTGCCAGCAGGACAGGGGAGGTTCCTGAAGCTTTCTTT. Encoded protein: CASRTGEVPEAFF.

The CDR3 protein is CASSFHRGDLFSLWDTQYF. The CDR3 DNA reads TGTGCCAGCAGCTTCCACAGGGGGGATCTGTTTTCATTGTGGGATACGCAGTATTTT. The gene calls are TRBV5-6 and TRBJ2-3; 8 bases match TRBD1. Losses at the gene ends were 2 bases for V and 6 bases for J; bases not matched to a gene: 20. The CDR3 runs to 19 residues. Per germline, CDR1 SGHDT and CDR2 YYEEEE.

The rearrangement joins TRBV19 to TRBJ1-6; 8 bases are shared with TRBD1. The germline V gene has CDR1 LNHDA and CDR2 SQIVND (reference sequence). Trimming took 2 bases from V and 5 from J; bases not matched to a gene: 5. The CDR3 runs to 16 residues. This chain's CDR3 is CASSIWTGRHNSPLHF. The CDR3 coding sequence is TGTGCCAGTAGTATATGGACAGGGAGACATAATTCACCCCTCCACTTT.

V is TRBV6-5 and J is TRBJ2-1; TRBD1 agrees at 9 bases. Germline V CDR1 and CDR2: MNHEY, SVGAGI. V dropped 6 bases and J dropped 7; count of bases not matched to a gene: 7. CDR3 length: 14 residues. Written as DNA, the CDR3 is TGTGCCAGCAGCGGACAGGGGCGGACGAATGAGCAGTTCTTC. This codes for CASSGQGRTNEQFF.

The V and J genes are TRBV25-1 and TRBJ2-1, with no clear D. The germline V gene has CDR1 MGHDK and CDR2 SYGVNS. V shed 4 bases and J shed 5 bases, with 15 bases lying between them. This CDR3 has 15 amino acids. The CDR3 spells CASSGYGSSHNEQFF. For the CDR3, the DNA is TGTGCCAGCAGTGGGTACGGGTCCTCGCACAATGAGCAGTTCTTC.

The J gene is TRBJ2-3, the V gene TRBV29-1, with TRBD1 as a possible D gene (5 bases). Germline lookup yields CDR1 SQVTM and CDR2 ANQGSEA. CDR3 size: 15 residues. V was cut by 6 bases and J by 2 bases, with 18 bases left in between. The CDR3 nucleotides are TGCAGCGTCGTGCGGATGGACACTTCCACAGATACGCAGTATTTT. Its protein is CSVVRMDTSTDTQYF.

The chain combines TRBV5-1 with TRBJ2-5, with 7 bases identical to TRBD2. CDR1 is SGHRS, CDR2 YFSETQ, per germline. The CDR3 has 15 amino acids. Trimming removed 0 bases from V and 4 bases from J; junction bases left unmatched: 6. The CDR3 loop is CASSLEAGASETQYF. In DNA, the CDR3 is TGCGCCAGCAGCTTGGAGGCGGGAGCGTCAGAGACCCAGTACTTC. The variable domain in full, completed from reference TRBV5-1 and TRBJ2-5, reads KAGVTQTPRYLIKTRGQQVTLSCSPISGHRSVSWYQQTPGQGLQFLFEYFSETQRNKGNFPGRFSGRQFSNSRSEMNVSTLELGDSALYLCASSLEAGASETQYFGPGTRLLVL.

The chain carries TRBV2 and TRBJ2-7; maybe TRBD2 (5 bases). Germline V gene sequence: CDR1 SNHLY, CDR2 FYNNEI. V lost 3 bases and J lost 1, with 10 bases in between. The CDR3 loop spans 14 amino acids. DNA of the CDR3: TGTGCCAGCAGTGACGCGAGGGTGTCCTACGAGCAGTACTTC. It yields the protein CASSDARVSYEQYF.

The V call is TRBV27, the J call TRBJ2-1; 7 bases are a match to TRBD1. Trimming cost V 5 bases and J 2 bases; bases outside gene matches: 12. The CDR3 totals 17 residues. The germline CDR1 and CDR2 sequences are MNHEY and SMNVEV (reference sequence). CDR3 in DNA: TGTGCCAGCAGTCCTTCCAGACAGGGAACGCCCTACAATGAGCAGTTCTTC. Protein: CASSPSRQGTPYNEQFF.

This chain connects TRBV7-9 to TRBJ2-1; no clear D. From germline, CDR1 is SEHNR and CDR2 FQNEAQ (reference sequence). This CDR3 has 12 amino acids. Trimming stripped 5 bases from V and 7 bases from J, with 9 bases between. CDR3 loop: CASSIGYNEQFF. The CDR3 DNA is TGTGCCAGCAGCATCGGGTATAATGAGCAGTTCTTC.